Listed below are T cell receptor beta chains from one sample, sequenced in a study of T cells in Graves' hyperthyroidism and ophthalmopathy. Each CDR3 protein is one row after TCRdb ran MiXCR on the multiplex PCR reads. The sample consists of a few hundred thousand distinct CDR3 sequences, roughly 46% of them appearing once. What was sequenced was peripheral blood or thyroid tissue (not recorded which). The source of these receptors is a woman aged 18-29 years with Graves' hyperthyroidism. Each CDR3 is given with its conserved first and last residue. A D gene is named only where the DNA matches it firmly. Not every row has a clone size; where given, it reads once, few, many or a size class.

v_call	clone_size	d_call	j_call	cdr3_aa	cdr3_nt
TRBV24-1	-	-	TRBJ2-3	CATSDGPLGYTSTDTQYF	TGTGCCACCAGTGACGGTCCTCTGGGGTATACTAGCACAGATACGCAGTATTTT
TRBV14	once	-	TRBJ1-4	CASSQDRGGNTNEKLFF	TGTGCCAGCAGCCAAGACAGGGGCGGAAACACTAATGAAAAACTGTTTTTT
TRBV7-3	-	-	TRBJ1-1	CASSRYRALGEAFF	TGTGCCAGCAGCCGATACCGGGCGTTGGGTGAAGCTTTCTTT
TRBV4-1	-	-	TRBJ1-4	CASSQEGAGGEKLFF	TGCGCCAGCAGCCAAGAAGGCGCGGGCGGTGAAAAACTGTTTTTT
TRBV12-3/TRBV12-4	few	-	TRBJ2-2	CASSFWGFDFAGELFF	TGTGCCAGCAGTTTCTGGGGTTTCGATTTCGCCGGGGAGCTGTTTTTT
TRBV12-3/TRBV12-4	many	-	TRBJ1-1	CASSLGDWGYAFF	TGTGCCAGCAGTTTAGGGGACTGGGGTTATGCTTTCTTT
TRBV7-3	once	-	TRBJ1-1	CASSPDTGGGNTEAFF	TGTGCCAGCAGCCCTGACACCGGGGGGGGGAACACTGAAGCTTTCTTT
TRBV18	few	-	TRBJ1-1	CASSPPGHLNTEAFF	TGTGCCAGCTCACCACCGGGCCACTTGAACACTGAAGCTTTCTTT
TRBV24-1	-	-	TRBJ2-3	CATRTSTDTRYF	TGTGCCACCAGGACGAGCACAGATACGCGGTATTTT
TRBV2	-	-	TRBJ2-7	CASTDGHEQYF	TGTGCCAGCACTGACGGCCACGAGCAGTACTTC
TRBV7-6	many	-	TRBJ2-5	CASSPEGSETQYF	TGTGCCAGCAGCCCGGAGGGGTCAGAGACCCAGTACTTC
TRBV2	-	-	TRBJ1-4	CASADGANEKLFF	TGTGCCAGCGCTGACGGAGCTAATGAAAAACTGTTTTTT
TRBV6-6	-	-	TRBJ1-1	CASSSGGRAFF	TGTGCCAGCAGTTCGGGGGGTCGAGCTTTCTTT
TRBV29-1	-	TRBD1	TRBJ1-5	CSVWTGDQPQHF	TGCAGCGTTTGGACAGGGGATCAGCCCCAGCATTTT
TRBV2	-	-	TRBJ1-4	CAGSECDRAAPREKLFF	TGTGCCGGCAGTGAATGCGACCGGGCAGCGCCACGGGAAAAACTGTTTTTT
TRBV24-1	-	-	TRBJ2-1	CATSDLRGSDNEQFF	TGTGCCACCAGTGATTTACGAGGGAGCGACAATGAGCAGTTCTTC
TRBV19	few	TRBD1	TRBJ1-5	CASSIEDRGQPQHF	TGTGCCAGTAGTATAGAGGACAGGGGACAGCCCCAGCATTTT
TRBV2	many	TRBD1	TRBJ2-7	CASSDVQGASYEQYF	TGTGCCAGCAGTGACGTACAGGGGGCCTCCTACGAGCAGTACTTC
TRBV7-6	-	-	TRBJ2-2	CASSFLGGNTGELFF	TGTGCCAGCAGCTTCTTAGGGGGGAACACCGGGGAGCTGTTTTTT
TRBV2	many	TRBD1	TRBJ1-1	CAGTASFNTEAFF	TGTGCTGGGACAGCCTCCTTTAACACTGAAGCTTTCTTT
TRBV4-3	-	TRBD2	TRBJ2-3	CASSSLAEFTDTQYF	TGCGCCAGCAGCTCGCTAGCGGAGTTCACAGATACGCAGTATTTT
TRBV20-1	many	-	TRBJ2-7	CSASHGREQYF	TGCAGTGCTAGCCATGGTCGCGAGCAGTACTTC
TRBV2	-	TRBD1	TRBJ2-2	CASRKTGGWTGELFF	TGTGCCAGCAGAAAAACAGGGGGCTGGACCGGGGAGCTGTTTTTT
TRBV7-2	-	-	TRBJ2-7	CASSLVSYNEQYF	TGTGCCAGCAGCTTAGTAAGCTACAATGAGCAGTACTTC
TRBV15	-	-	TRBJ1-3	CATSSLFLAGISPIYF	TGTGCCACCAGCAGTTTATTTCTGGCAGGGATATCACCCATATATTTT
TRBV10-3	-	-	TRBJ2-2	CAISEPSAGELFF	TGTGCCATCAGTGAGCCATCCGCCGGGGAGCTGTTTTTT
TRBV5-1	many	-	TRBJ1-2	CASSSGVNYGYTF	TGCGCCAGCAGCTCGGGGGTCAACTATGGCTACACCTTC
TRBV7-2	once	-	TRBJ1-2	CASSLVGALGYTF	TGTGCCAGCAGCTTAGTAGGGGCGCTTGGCTACACCTTC
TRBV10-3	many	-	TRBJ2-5	CAISDRTVGETQYF	TGTGCCATCAGTGATCGGACGGTAGGGGAGACCCAGTACTTC
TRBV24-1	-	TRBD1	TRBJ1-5	CATSDHGTANQPQHF	TGTGCCACCAGTGACCACGGGACAGCTAATCAGCCCCAGCATTTT
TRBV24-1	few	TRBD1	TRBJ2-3	CATSEPRDRVTDTQYF	TGTGCCACCAGTGAGCCTCGGGACAGGGTCACAGATACGCAGTATTTT
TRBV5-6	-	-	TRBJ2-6	CASSRIRLTTSGANVLTF	TGTGCCAGCAGCAGGATCCGGCTTACTACCTCTGGGGCCAACGTCCTGACTTTC
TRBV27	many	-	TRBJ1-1	CASSLGPNMNTEAFF	TGTGCCAGCAGTTTAGGACCCAACATGAACACTGAAGCTTTCTTT
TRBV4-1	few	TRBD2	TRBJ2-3	CASSQETSGTDTQYF	TGCGCCAGCAGCCAGGAGACTAGCGGTACAGATACGCAGTATTTT
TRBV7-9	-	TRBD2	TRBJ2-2	CASSPILAGDGAGELFF	TGTGCCAGCAGTCCGATACTAGCGGGAGATGGGGCCGGGGAGCTGTTTTTT
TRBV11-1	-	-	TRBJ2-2	CASSASKQGGTGELFF	TGTGCCAGCAGTGCTTCAAAACAGGGTGGCACCGGGGAGCTGTTTTTT
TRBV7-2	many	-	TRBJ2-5	CASLKTQETQYF	TGTGCCAGCTTAAAGACGCAAGAGACCCAGTACTTC
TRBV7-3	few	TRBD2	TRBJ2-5	CASSPPGGEAQYF	TGTGCCAGCAGCCCCCCGGGGGGGGAGGCCCAGTACTTC
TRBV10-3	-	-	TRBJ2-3	CAISEIGGSGTDTQYF	TGTGCCATCAGTGAAATTGGGGGGAGTGGGACAGATACGCAGTATTTT
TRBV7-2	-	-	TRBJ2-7	CASSLLAYF	TGTGCCAGCAGCTTACTAGCGTACTTC
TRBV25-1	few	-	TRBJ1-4	CASSSLGVLEKATNEKLFF	TGTGCCAGCAGTTCCTTAGGGGTACTTGAAAAGGCAACTAATGAAAAACTGTTTTTT
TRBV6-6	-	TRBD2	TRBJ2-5	CASSLAGLQETQYF	TGTGCCAGCTCGCTAGCGGGCCTACAAGAGACCCAGTACTTC
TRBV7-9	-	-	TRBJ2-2	CASSLAGAELFF	TGTGCCAGCAGCTTAGCAGGGGCTGAGCTGTTTTTT
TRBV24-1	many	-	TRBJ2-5	CATGPSRETQYF	TGTGCCACGGGACCTTCGAGGGAGACCCAGTACTTC
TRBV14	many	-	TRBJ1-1	CASSQVQFSGVHTEAFF	TGTGCCAGCAGCCAAGTCCAGTTTTCGGGCGTGCACACTGAAGCTTTCTTT
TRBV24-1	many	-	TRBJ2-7	CATSDSRFREQYF	TGTGCCACCAGTGATTCCCGGTTTCGCGAGCAGTACTTC